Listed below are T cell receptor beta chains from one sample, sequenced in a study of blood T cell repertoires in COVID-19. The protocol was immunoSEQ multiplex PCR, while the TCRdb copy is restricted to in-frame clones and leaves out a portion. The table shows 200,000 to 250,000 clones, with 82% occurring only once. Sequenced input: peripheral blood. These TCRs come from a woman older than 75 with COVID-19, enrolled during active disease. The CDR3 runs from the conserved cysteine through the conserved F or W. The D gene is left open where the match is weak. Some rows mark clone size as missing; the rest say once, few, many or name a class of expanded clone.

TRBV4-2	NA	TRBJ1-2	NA	CASSQGSQDGYTF	TGTGCCAGCAGCCAAGGTAGTCAGGATGGCTACACCTTC
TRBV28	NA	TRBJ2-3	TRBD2	CASSITSGVDTQYF	TGTGCCAGCAGCATAACTAGCGGGGTGGATACGCAGTATTTT
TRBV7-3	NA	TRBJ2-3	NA	CASSWGHYSTDTQYF	TGTGCCAGCAGCTGGGGACATTACAGCACAGATACGCAGTATTTT
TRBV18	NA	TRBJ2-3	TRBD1	CASSPLPGQSTDTQYF	TGTGCCAGCTCACCACTACCGGGACAGTCCACAGATACGCAGTATTTT
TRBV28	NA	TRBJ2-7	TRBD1	CASRSTGTGAEQYF	TGTGCCAGCAGGTCCACCGGGACAGGGGCCGAGCAGTACTTC
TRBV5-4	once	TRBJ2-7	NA	CASSLKAGARNSYEQYF	TGTGCCAGCAGCTTGAAGGCGGGGGCCCGAAACTCCTACGAGCAGTACTTC
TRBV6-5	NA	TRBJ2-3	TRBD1	CASSYRTGGSDTQYF	TGTGCCAGCAGTTATCGGACAGGGGGCTCGGATACGCAGTATTTT
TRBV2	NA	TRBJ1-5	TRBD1	CASTKDRGPNQPQHF	TGTGCCAGCACCAAGGACAGGGGGCCGAATCAGCCCCAGCATTTT
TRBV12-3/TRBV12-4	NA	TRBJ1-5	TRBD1	CASSGAGGQPQHF	TGTGCCAGCAGTGGGGCAGGGGGTCAGCCCCAGCATTTT
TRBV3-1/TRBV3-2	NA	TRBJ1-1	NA	CASSQTGTRGGGAFF	TGTGCCAGCAGCCAAACCGGGACAAGAGGTGGAGGAGCTTTCTTT
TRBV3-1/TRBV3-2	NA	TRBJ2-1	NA	CASSHPGKGNEQFF	TGTGCCAGCAGCCACCCGGGGAAGGGCAATGAGCAGTTCTTC
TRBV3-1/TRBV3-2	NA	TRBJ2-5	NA	CASSQPPGKETQYF	TGTGCCAGCAGCCAACCCCCGGGGAAAGAGACCCAGTACTTC
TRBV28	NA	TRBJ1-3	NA	CASSSGGRRGSGNTIYF	TGTGCCAGCAGTTCGGGGGGCAGGCGAGGCTCTGGAAACACCATATATTTT
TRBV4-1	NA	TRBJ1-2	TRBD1	CASSPGSGQAKYGYTF	TGCGCCAGCAGCCCAGGATCCGGACAGGCAAAATATGGCTACACCTTC
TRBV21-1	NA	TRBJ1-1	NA	CASSKALSTGKSVTEAFF	TGTGCCAGCAGCAAAGCGCTTTCGACAGGGAAAAGTGTGACTGAAGCTTTCTTT
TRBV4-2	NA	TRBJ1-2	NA	CASSQERGGARINYGYTF	TGTGCCAGCAGCCAAGAGAGGGGGGGCGCCCGGATTAACTATGGCTACACCTTC
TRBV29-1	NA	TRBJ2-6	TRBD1	CSVDTGAPSGANVLTF	TGCAGCGTTGATACAGGGGCCCCCTCTGGGGCCAACGTCCTGACTTTC
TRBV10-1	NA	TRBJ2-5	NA	CASSATRRETQYF	TGCGCCAGCAGTGCTACTAGGAGGGAGACCCAGTACTTC
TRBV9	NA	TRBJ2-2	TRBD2	CASSRTSGGTGELFF	TGTGCCAGCAGCAGAACTAGCGGGGGGACCGGGGAGCTGTTTTTT
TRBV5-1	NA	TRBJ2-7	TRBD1	CASSPGQGRYEQYF	TGCGCCAGCAGCCCGGGACAGGGCCGGTACGAGCAGTACTTC
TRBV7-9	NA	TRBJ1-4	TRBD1	CASSRDSRNEKLFF	TGTGCCAGCAGCCGGGACAGCAGAAATGAAAAACTGTTTTTT
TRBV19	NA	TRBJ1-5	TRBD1	CASRPGTGVVWQPQHF	TGTGCCAGTCGACCCGGGACAGGGGTTGTATGGCAGCCCCAGCATTTT
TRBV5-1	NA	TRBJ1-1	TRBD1	CASTISGQGETEAFF	TGCGCCAGCACCATCTCGGGACAGGGGGAGACTGAAGCTTTCTTT
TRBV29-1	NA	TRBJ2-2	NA	CSVAFGAGELFF	TGCAGCGTTGCCTTCGGAGCCGGGGAGCTGTTTTTT
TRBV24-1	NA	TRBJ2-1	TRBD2	CATSTSGSNEQFF	TGTGCCACCTCTACTAGCGGGAGCAATGAGCAGTTCTTC
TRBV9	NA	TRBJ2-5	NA	CASSVGGLQETQYF	TGTGCCAGCAGCGTAGGTGGGCTTCAAGAGACCCAGTACTTC
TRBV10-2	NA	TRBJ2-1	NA	CASCRREANNEQFF	TGCGCCAGCTGTCGAAGGGAGGCGAACAATGAGCAGTTCTTC
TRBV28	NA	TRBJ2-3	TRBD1	CASSRGPSDTQYF	TGTGCCAGCAGCAGGGGGCCCTCAGATACGCAGTATTTT
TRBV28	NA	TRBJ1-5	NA	CASSFPREPQHF	TGTGCCAGCAGTTTCCCCAGGGAGCCCCAGCATTTT
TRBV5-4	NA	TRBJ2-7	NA	CASSEGLSYEQYF	TGTGCCAGCAGTGAAGGACTTTCCTACGAGCAGTACTTC
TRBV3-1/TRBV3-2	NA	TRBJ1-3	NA	CASSPDSANTIYF	TGTGCCAGCAGCCCGGACAGCGCGAACACCATATATTTT
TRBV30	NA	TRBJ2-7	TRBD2	CAWMRDSGGYEQYF	TGTGCCTGGATGAGGGATAGCGGGGGGTACGAGCAGTACTTC
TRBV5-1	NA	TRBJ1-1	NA	CASSRQATMNTEAFF	TGCGCCAGCAGCCGACAGGCCACCATGAACACTGAAGCTTTCTTT
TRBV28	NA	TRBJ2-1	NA	CASRPPQRTGTYNEQFF	TGTGCCAGCAGGCCTCCCCAAAGAACGGGAACCTACAATGAGCAGTTCTTC
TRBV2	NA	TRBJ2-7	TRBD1	CASSKRQGTSYEQYF	TGTGCCAGCAGTAAGAGACAGGGCACGTCCTACGAGCAGTACTTC
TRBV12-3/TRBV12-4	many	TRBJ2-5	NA	CASSLSGGETQYF	TGTGCCAGCAGTTTATCCGGGGGAGAGACCCAGTACTTC
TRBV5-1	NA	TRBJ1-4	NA	CASSSQGATNEKLFF	TGCGCCAGCAGCTCACAAGGGGCAACTAATGAAAAACTGTTTTTT
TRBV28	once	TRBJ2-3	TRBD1	CASSSIPDRATDTQYF	TGTGCCAGCAGTTCAATCCCGGACAGGGCCACAGATACGCAGTATTTT
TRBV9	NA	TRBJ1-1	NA	CASSARDTSQGEAFF	TGTGCCAGCAGCGCCCGGGACACATCACAGGGTGAAGCTTTCTTT
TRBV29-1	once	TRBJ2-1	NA	CSVVTPQGYNEQFF	TGCAGCGTTGTAACCCCACAGGGCTACAATGAGCAGTTCTTC
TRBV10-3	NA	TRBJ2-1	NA	CAISARWGDEQFF	TGTGCCATCAGTGCACGCTGGGGGGATGAGCAGTTCTTC
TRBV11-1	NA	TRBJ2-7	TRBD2	CASSLQGGSSYEQYF	TGTGCCAGCAGCTTACAGGGCGGGAGCTCCTACGAGCAGTACTTC